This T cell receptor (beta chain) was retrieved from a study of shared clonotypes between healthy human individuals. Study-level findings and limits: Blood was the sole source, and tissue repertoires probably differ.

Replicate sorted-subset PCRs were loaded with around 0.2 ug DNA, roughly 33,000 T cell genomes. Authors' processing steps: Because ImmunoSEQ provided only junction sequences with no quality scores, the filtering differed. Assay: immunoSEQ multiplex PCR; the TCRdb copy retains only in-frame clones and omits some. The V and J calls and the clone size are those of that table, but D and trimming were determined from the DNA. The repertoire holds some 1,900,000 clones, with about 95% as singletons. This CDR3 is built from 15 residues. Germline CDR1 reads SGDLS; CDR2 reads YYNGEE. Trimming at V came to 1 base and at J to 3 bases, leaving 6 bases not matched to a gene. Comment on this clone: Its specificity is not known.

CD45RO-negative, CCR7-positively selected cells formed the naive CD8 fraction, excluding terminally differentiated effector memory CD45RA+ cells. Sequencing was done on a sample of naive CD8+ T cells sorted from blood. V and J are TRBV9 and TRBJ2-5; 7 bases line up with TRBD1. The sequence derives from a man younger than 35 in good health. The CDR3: CASSVPDRKEETQYF. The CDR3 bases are TGTGCCAGCAGCGTACCGGACAGGAAAGAAGAGACCCAGTACTTC.